The 5 T cell receptor beta chains listed next were all sequenced from one sample in a study of T-cell reconstitution after alpha-beta-depleted transplantation in children. The library targeted TCRbeta and was prepared with unique molecular identifiers. TCRdb used MiXCR to reprocess the PCR reads, holding one entry per CDR3 protein. The sample has approximately 300,000 distinct CDR3 sequences, about a tenth seen once; the top ten hold less than 9%. The sample consisted of PBMCs, taken before TCRalphabeta/CD19-depleted stem cell transplant. The source of these receptors is a boy under three years old with acute myeloid leukemia, due to receive a stem cell transplant.

In its sample, this clonotype was seen a few times. This chain joins TRBV20-1 and TRBJ2-1, with 16 bases lining up with TRBD2. Germline V lookup: CDR1 DFQATT, CDR2 SNEGSKA (reference sequence). This CDR3 comprises 15 residues. Trimming cost V 4 bases and J 8 bases; bases outside gene matches: 5. This CDR3 is CSAMGLAGGGDEQFF. The CDR3 nucleotides are TGCAGTGCTATGGGACTAGCGGGAGGGGGGGATGAGCAGTTCTTC.

This clonotype was recorded many times. The CDR3 protein is CASSFRGGGTDTQYF. The CDR3 bases are TGTGCCAGCAGTTTTCGAGGGGGCGGGACAGATACGCAGTATTTT. This chain connects TRBV28 to TRBJ2-3, with 7 positions matching TRBD1. The CDR3 spans 15 residues. J was trimmed by 3 bases and V by 3 bases; bases with no gene match: 6. CDR1 and CDR2 (germline): MDHEN, SYDVKM.

At least ten counts were recorded for this clonotype. J is TRBJ1-5 and V is TRBV6-2 or TRBV6-3, with TRBD1 as a possible D gene (6 bases). V shed 2 bases and J shed 3 bases, with 8 bases lying between them. There are 14 residues in the CDR3. Germline CDR1 MNHEY, CDR2 SVGEGT. The CDR3 protein is CASSYGQHNQPQHF. CDR3 sequence (DNA): TGTGCCAGCAGTTACGGACAGCACAATCAGCCCCAGCATTTT.

This clonotype was seen ten or more times. This sequence joins TRBV25-1 and TRBJ2-1; possible D gene TRBD2, 6 bases. The CDR3 runs to 13 residues. Per germline, CDR1 MGHDK and CDR2 SYGVNS. Trimming took off 0 bases at V and 8 bases at J, with 8 bases between the two ends. As DNA, the CDR3 is TGTGCCAGCAGTGAATATGGAGGGTATGAGCAGTTCTTC. Its translation is CASSEYGGYEQFF.

The sample holds many counts of this clonotype. This chain's CDR3 is CASSGRGRRQPQHF. The CDR3 nucleotides are TGTGCCAGCAGTGGCAGGGGGCGTCGACAGCCCCAGCATTTT. The rearrangement joins TRBV25-1 to TRBJ1-5; 8 bases line up with TRBD1. The CDR3 runs to 14 residues. V lost 4 bases to trimming and J lost 7 bases; unmatched junction nucleotides: 6. Germline assignment: CDR1 MGHDK and CDR2 SYGVNS.